The clone carrying this T cell receptor beta chain has just a few counts. Its antigen is currently unknown. The CDR3 has 14 residues. The junction had 6 bases not matched to a gene; V was cut back by 4 bases and J by 5 bases. Per the germline V gene, CDR1 is SGHRS and CDR2 is YFSETQ. This sample was taken from a study of beta chain features in type 1 diabetes. Overall study results and limits: Researchers reported that naive, central memory and Treg TCRB repertoires appeared more similar in patients than in healthy donors.

Reverse transcribing all isolated RNA meant expressed TCRB transcripts were sequenced. The method was immunoSEQ multiplex PCR; TCRdb's version includes in-frame clones alone and lacks a portion of them. The data show 250,000 to 300,000 clones, around 7.3% seen once. Stem cell-like memory, regulatory, central memory and naive CD4+ cells were sorted via CD45RO/CCR7/CD25/CD127/CD95/CD27. The sequence was obtained from a woman under 30 in good health. The V call is TRBV5-1, the J call TRBJ2-1, with 7 bases lining up with TRBD1. Sequencing was carried out using central memory CD4+ T cells from blood. The chain's CDR3 is CASSRGQANNEQFF. CDR3 DNA: TGCGCCAGCAGCCGCGGACAGGCTAACAATGAGCAGTTCTTC.